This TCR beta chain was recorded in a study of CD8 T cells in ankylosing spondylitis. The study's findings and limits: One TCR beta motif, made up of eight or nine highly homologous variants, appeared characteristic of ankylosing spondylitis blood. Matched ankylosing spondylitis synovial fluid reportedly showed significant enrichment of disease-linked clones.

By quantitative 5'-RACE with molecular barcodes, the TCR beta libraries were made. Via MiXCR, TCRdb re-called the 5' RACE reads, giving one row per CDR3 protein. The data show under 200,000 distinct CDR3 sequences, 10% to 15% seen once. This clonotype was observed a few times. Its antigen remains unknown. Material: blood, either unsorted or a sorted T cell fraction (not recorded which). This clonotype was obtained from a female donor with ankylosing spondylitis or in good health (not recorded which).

This chain's CDR3 is CASSPGPRELFF. CDR3 nucleotide sequence: TGTGCCAGCAGTCCAGGACCCCGGGAGCTGTTTTTT. The gene calls are TRBV12-3 or TRBV12-4 and TRBJ2-2; D call uncertain. The CDR3 spans 12 residues. V shed 5 bases and J shed 9 bases, with 10 bases lying between them.